Presented here are 19 T cell receptor beta chains from one specimen sequenced in a study of cytomegalovirus exposure and HLA in healthy donors. The PCR contained 60 Vbeta and 13 Jbeta primers. Profiled with immunoSEQ multiplex PCR; TCRdb holds only in-frame clones, not every one. This repertoire shows under 250,000 clones, under 90% found once; its top ten account for 1.3%. Sequenced input: PBMCs. The receptors stem from a human donor in good health.

V and J are TRBV4-1 and TRBJ1-2; D perhaps matches TRBD1 (5 bases). This CDR3 comprises 15 residues. The ends were cut back, 1 base at V and 3 bases at J, with 12 bases in the middle. The germline V gene has CDR1 MGHRA and CDR2 YSYEKL. The CDR3 coding sequence is TGCGCCAGCAGCCAAGTACCCGGGGGTGACTATGGCTACACCTTC. Its translation is CASSQVPGGDYGYTF.

The chain combines TRBV14 with TRBJ2-7, with 10 bases identical to TRBD1. V dropped 6 bases and J dropped 4; count of bases not matched to a gene: 6. Germline-derived CDR1 and CDR2 are SGHDN and FVKESK. The CDR3 is made up of 14 amino acids. The DNA for the CDR3 is TGTGCCAGCAGGCCCGGGACAGGGGTATACGAGCAGTACTTC. The encoded protein is CASRPGTGVYEQYF.

The chain's CDR3 is CASSWPSSYEQYF. The CDR3 bases are TGTGCCAGCAGTTGGCCAAGCTCCTACGAGCAGTACTTC. The chain carries TRBV28 and TRBJ2-7, with D unclear. Germline CDR1 reads MDHEN; CDR2 reads SYDVKM. V was cut by 4 bases and J by 0 bases, with 7 bases left in between. The CDR3 contains 13 residues.

This clone turned up a few times. The chain carries TRBV5-1 and TRBJ1-1; D gene unclear. V shed 0 bases and J shed 4 bases, with 16 bases lying between them. CDR3 length equals 16 residues. Germline assignment: CDR1 SGHRS and CDR2 YFSETQ. The CDR3 spells CASSLARPLSPTEAFF. CDR3 sequence (DNA): TGCGCCAGCAGCTTGGCCCGTCCTCTTTCCCCCACTGAAGCTTTCTTT.

This chain links TRBV27 with TRBJ2-1; 12 bases fit TRBD2. Looked up from germline, CDR1 is MNHEY and CDR2 is SMNVEV (reference sequence). Losses at the gene ends were 2 bases for V and 10 bases for J; bases not matched to a gene: 6. This CDR3 has 15 residues. CDR3 nucleotides: TGTGCCAGCAGTTTAAAGACTAGCGGGAGTTCGGAGCAGTTCTTC. It yields the protein CASSLKTSGSSEQFF.

The V call is TRBV6-4, the J call TRBJ2-3, with 8 bases aligning to TRBD2. Germline loops: CDR1 MRHNA, CDR2 SNTAGT. The CDR3 is 14 amino acids. V lost 5 bases to trimming and J lost 1 base; unmatched junction nucleotides: 2. The CDR3 DNA reads as TGTGCCAGCAGTCTAGCGGGCCGCACAGATACGCAGTATTTT. This encodes CASSLAGRTDTQYF.

About this clone itself: One junction end disagrees with the germline gene, perhaps due to a read error. V gene TRBV6-1 combines with J gene TRBJ1-3; no reliable D call. The CDR3 runs to 15 residues. Germline values: CDR1 MNHNS, CDR2 SASEGT. DNA of the CDR3: TGTGCCAGCAGGGAAGAACACCTCTCTGGAAACACCATATATTTT. Amino acids: CASREEHLSGNTIYF.

The rearrangement uses TRBV29-1 and TRBJ1-1; 8 nucleotides line up with TRBD1. This CDR3 has 14 amino acids. J gave up 5 bases and V 7 bases, and 12 bases lay outside the gene matches. Looked up from germline, CDR1 is SQVTM and CDR2 is ANQGSEA. The CDR3 DNA reads TGCAGCGCTACCGGAGGACAGGGTGGAACTGAAGCTTTCTTT. It yields the protein CSATGGQGGTEAFF.

V usage is TRBV5-1 and J usage is TRBJ2-3; TRBD2 is a possible D gene (6 bases). Trimming took 0 bases from V and 4 from J, leaving 6 bases between them. This CDR3 region has 13 residues. Germline CDR1 reads SGHRS; CDR2 reads YFSETQ. The CDR3 region is CASSLGRADTQYF. The CDR3 bases are TGCGCCAGCAGCTTGGGGAGGGCAGATACGCAGTATTTT.

The gene calls are TRBV2 and TRBJ1-2, with TRBD1 matching 7 bases. Trimming removed 6 bases from V and 8 bases from J; junction bases left unmatched: 9. Germline CDR1 reads SNHLY; CDR2 reads FYNNEI. The CDR3 is made up of 13 amino acids. The chain's CDR3 is CASRLRGTGGYTF. In DNA, the CDR3 is TGTGCCAGCAGGCTCAGGGGGACGGGAGGCTACACCTTC. Full variable domain (missing parts from reference TRBV2 and TRBJ1-2): EPEVTQTPSHQVTQMGQEVILRCVPISNHLYFYWYRQILGQKVEFLVSFYNNEISEKSEIFDDQFSVERPDGSNFTLKIRSTKLEDSAMYFCASRLRGTGGYTFGSGTRLTVV.

This chain joins TRBV5-4 and TRBJ2-1; 7 nucleotides align to TRBD2. V trimming: 2 bases; J trimming: 0 bases; junction bases outside the gene matches: 5. In germline, CDR1 is SGHNT, CDR2 YYREEE (reference sequence). CDR3 length: 16 amino acids. For the CDR3, the DNA is TGTGCCAGCAGCTTTCTAGCGGTTAGCTCCTACAATGAGCAGTTCTTC. Translation: CASSFLAVSSYNEQFF.

The CDR3 region has the DNA TGTGCCAGCAGCGAGACAGCGGGGACCACAGATACGCAGTATTTT. Amino acid sequence: CASSETAGTTDTQYF. J is TRBJ2-3 and V is TRBV28; TRBD2 aligns across 7 bases. The V gene's germline CDR1 is MDHEN and CDR2 SYDVKM. This CDR3 contains 15 residues. After removal of 6 bases from V and 2 bases from J, the junction contained 8 bases not matched to a gene.

The rearrangement links TRBV5-4 to TRBJ2-1; D is uncertain. V lost 2 bases and J 0 bases, leaving 9 bases between the germline ends. The germline gives CDR1 SGHNT, CDR2 YYREEE (reference sequence). The CDR3 length is 15 residues. This CDR3 reads CASSLEQSSYNEQFF. The CDR3 coding sequence is TGTGCCAGCAGCTTAGAGCAAAGCTCCTACAATGAGCAGTTCTTC.

The chain carries TRBV18 and TRBJ2-3; D perhaps matches TRBD1 (6 bases). Deletions cut 3 bases from V and 7 bases from J, with 17 bases between. CDR1 and CDR2 from the germline V gene are KGHSH and LQKENI. This CDR3 comprises 15 residues. The CDR3: CASSPVGTTSHTQYF. Written as DNA, the CDR3 is TGTGCCAGCTCACCGGTGGGGACAACATCTCATACGCAGTATTTT.

The V gene is TRBV4-1, the J gene TRBJ2-7, with TRBD1 matching 8 bases. The CDR3 is made up of 17 amino acids. V shed 0 bases and J 4 bases; nucleotides not matched to a gene: 11. In germline, CDR1 is MGHRA, CDR2 YSYEKL. CDR3 sequence (DNA): TGCGCCAGCAGCCAAGAGCAGGGTCGGACAGGGAAGTACGAGCAGTACTTC. It yields the protein CASSQEQGRTGKYEQYF.

A single count supports this clone. The J gene is TRBJ2-7, the V gene TRBV19; 11 bases are shared with TRBD2. Per the germline V gene, CDR1 is LNHDA and CDR2 is SQIVND (reference sequence). V lost 8 bases and J lost 5; bases outside the gene matches: 5. The CDR3 length is 13 residues. This CDR3 reads CASQTSGTHEQYF. In DNA form, the CDR3 reads TGTGCCAGTCAGACTAGCGGGACCCACGAGCAGTACTTC. Complete variable domain (other parts from reference TRBV19 and TRBJ2-7): DGGITQSPKYLFRKEGQNVTLSCEQNLNHDAMYWYRQDPGQGLRLIYYSQIVNDFQKGDIAEGYSVSREKKESFPLTVTSAQKNPTAFYLCASQTSGTHEQYFGPGTRLTVT.

The chain employs TRBV11-2 and TRBJ2-5; 10 bases are shared with TRBD2. Per the germline V gene, CDR1 is SGHAT and CDR2 is FQNNGV. The ends lost 3 bases at V and 7 bases at J; junction bases unmatched: 2. The CDR3 runs 13 residues. The CDR3 nucleotides read TGTGCCAGCAGCTTGAGCGGGAGGGCGACCCAGTACTTC. It yields the protein CASSLSGRATQYF. The full variable domain, its missing parts supplied by reference TRBV11-2 and TRBJ2-5, is EAGVAQSPRYKIIEKRQSVAFWCNPISGHATLYWYQQILGQGPKLLIQFQNNGVVDDSQLPKDRFSAERLKGVDSTLKIQPAKLEDSAVYLCASSLSGRATQYFGPGTRLLVL.

CDR3 DNA: TGTGCCATCAGTGAGACAGGGTCATATGGCTACACCTTC. Translated: CAISETGSYGYTF. This rearrangement joins TRBV10-3 to TRBJ1-2; tentatively, D is TRBD1 (6 bases). V shed 2 bases and J shed 5 bases, with 9 bases lying between them. Germline V CDR1 and CDR2: ENHRY, SYGVKD. CDR3 length equals 13 residues.

This chain connects TRBV10-1 to TRBJ1-2; D is unclear. Germline CDR1 and CDR2: WNHNN and SYGVQD (reference sequence). V lost 4 bases and J 8 bases, leaving 14 bases between the germline ends. This CDR3 has 13 residues. The CDR3 loop reads CASSGTPETGYTF. CDR3 in DNA: TGCGCCAGCAGTGGGACTCCCGAGACAGGCTACACCTTC.